This T cell receptor (beta chain) was recorded in a study of OX40 agonist ivuxolimab in advanced cancers. Study observations and caveats: Expanded clones were, on average, more numerous in CD8+ T cells than in CD4+. At doses 0.1 to 3.0 mg/kg, CD4+ and CD8+ clones expanded.

This CDR3 is 14 amino acids long. V was clipped by 0 bases and J by 7 bases, with 13 bases between them. CDR1 and CDR2 from the germline V gene are LNHNV and YYDKDF (reference sequence). This clone was detected only a few times. Its antigen is undetermined. Generated by immunoSEQ multiplex PCR, the TCRdb table keeps only in-frame clones and is missing some. The repertoire holds some 84,000 clones, with roughly 89% as singletons. This TCR came from an adult with an advanced solid tumor such as melanoma, head and neck, liver or kidney cancer. The chain is built from TRBV15 and TRBJ2-7; the D is unclear. Specimen: CD4+ or CD8+ T cells sorted from blood, collected in a trial of the OX40 agonist ivuxolimab. The CDR3 coding sequence is TGTGCCACCAGCAGAGACCGGCGGTGGTTGGAGCAGTACTTC. It yields the protein CATSRDRRWLEQYF.